The clone carrying this T cell receptor (beta chain) was seen repeatedly, ten times or more. Its antigen is as yet unknown. The entry originates in a study of shared clonotypes between healthy human individuals. Study-level results: The genetic and exposure-history diversity represented was limited by few donors.

Sequencing used immunoSEQ multiplex PCR; TCRdb keeps in-frame clones, though not all of them. The sample yields approximately 470,000 clones, over 70% seen once. Every donor was a Caucasian adult from Nashville, Tennessee. The CDR3 length is 15 residues. Per the germline V gene, CDR1 is SEHNR and CDR2 is FQNEAQ (reference sequence). The sequence derives from a woman aged 40-49 years in good health. Some clones in this sample may be carry-over from other donors' samples. Input material: PBMCs. The chain is built from TRBV7-9 and TRBJ2-5; no firm D call. Matching the DNA end better, TRBJ2-7 makes the J call doubtful. The CDR3 here is CASSFLRYSPYEQYF. The CDR3 nucleotides read TGTGCCAGCAGTTTCCTCCGCTACTCACCCTACGAGCAGTACTTC.